This TCR beta chain was captured in a study of early T cells in non-severe SARS-CoV-2 infection. Broader study findings: VDJdb matches were skewed toward anti-spike CD8 T cell responses.

This clonotype was counted between two and nine times. What it binds is not known. Unique molecular identifiers were added to individual cDNA molecules. Using its own MiXCR run on the 5' RACE reads, TCRdb lists one record per CDR3 protein. Of about 59,000 distinct CDR3 sequences listed, roughly 13% are singletons. The sequence was collected from an adult who was a healthcare worker with PCR-confirmed SARS-CoV-2 infection or an uninfected control (not recorded which). Source material: whole blood.

The CDR3 region is CASCSTGMGSEQYF. The CDR3, as DNA: TGTGCCAGCTGCTCGACAGGGATGGGATCCGAGCAGTACTTC. J is TRBJ2-7 and V is TRBV7-9, with 7 bases aligning to TRBD1. V lost 8 bases to trimming and J lost 6 bases; unmatched junction nucleotides: 13. CDR3 length equals 14 residues. CDR1 SEHNR and CDR2 FQNEAQ come from the germline V gene (reference sequence).